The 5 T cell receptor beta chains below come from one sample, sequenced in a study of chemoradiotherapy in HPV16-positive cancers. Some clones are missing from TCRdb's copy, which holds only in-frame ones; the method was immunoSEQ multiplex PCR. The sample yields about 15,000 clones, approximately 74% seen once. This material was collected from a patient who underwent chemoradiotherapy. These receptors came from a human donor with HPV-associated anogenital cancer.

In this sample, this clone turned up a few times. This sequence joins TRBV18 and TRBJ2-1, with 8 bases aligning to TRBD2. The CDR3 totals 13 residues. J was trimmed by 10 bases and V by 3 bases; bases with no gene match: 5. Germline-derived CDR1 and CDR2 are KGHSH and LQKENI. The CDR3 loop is CASSPTTSAEQFF. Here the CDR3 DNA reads TGTGCCAGCTCACCGACGACTAGCGCGGAGCAGTTCTTC.

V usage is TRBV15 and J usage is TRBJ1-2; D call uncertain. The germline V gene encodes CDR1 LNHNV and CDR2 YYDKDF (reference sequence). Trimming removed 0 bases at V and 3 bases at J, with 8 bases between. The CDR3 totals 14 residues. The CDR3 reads CATSRDLADYGYTF. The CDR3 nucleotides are TGTGCCACCAGCAGAGATCTGGCAGACTATGGCTACACCTTC.

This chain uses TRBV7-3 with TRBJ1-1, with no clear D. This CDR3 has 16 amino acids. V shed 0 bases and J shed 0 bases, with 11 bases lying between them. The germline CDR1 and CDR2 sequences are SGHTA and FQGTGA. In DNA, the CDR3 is TGTGCCAGCAGCTTAACAGGGTTCTCCATGAACACTGAAGCTTTCTTT. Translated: CASSLTGFSMNTEAFF. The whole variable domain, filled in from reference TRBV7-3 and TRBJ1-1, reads GAGVSQTPSNKVTEKGKYVELRCDPISGHTALYWYRQSLGQGPEFLIYFQGTGAADDSGLPNDRFFAVRPEGSVSTLKIQRTERGDSAVYLCASSLTGFSMNTEAFFGQGTRLTVV.

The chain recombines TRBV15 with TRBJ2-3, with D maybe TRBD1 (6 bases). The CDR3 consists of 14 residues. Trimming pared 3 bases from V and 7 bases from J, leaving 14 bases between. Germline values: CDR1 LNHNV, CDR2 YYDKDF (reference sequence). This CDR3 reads CATSRQGQRYTQYF. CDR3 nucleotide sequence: TGTGCCACCAGCAGGCAGGGGCAGCGGTATACGCAGTATTTT. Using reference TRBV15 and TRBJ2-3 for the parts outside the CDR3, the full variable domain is DAMVIQNPRYQVTQFGKPVTLSCSQTLNHNVMYWYQQKSSQAPKLLFHYYDKDFNNEADTPDNFQSRRPNTSFCFLDIRSPGLGDTAMYLCATSRQGQRYTQYFGPGTRLTVL.

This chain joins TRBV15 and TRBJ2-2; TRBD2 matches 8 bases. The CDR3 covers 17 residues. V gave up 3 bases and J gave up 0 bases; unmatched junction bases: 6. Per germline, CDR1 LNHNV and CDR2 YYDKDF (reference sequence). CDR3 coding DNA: TGTGCCACCAGCAGTGCATCACTAGCGGCGAACACCGGGGAGCTGTTTTTT. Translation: CATSSASLAANTGELFF.